The 32 T cell receptor beta chains below all came from one sample that was sequenced in a study of shared T cell receptors in the human thymus. Clones were read by immunoSEQ multiplex PCR, and TCRdb kept only the in-frame ones, dropping some. The sample lists around 730,000 clones; 70% to 90% were seen once. This sample also appeared in a second study, on human thymus T cells.

What was sequenced was thymocytes. These receptors all stem from a girl under two years old with a congenital heart defect.

V gene TRBV30 combines with J gene TRBJ1-1, with D maybe TRBD1 (6 bases). CDR1 and CDR2 (germline): GTSNPN, SVGIG (reference sequence). CDR3 size: 14 residues. V was shortened by 5 bases and J by 6 bases, with 19 bases between the two germline ends. The DNA for the CDR3 is TGTGCCTGGGATACACAGGGTGAGACCCCTGAAGCTTTCTTT. It yields the protein CAWDTQGETPEAFF.

The rearrangement joins TRBV4-1 to TRBJ1-5; D gene unclear. The germline V gene encodes CDR1 MGHRA and CDR2 YSYEKL. V was trimmed by 3 bases and J by 3 bases, leaving 9 bases between them. The CDR3 has 14 residues. The CDR3 coding sequence is TGCGCCAGCAGCCAGCGGGGATTCAATCAGCCCCAGCATTTT. Translating gives CASSQRGFNQPQHF.

The chain carries TRBV10-3 and TRBJ1-1, with D possibly matching TRBD1 (6 bases). Trimming shortened V by 11 bases and J by 2 bases, and 15 bases separated the two germline ends. CDR3 size: 13 residues. Germline-derived CDR1 and CDR2 are ENHRY and SYGVKD. CDR3 residues: CASTPDRNTEAFF. As DNA, the CDR3 is TGTGCCTCAACCCCGGACAGAAACACTGAAGCTTTCTTT.

J is TRBJ2-1 and V is TRBV7-2, with D tentatively TRBD2 (6 bases). The germline V and J ends were trimmed by 3 bases and 1 base, with 10 bases remaining between them. This CDR3 comprises 15 residues. Germline V lookup: CDR1 SGHTA, CDR2 FQGNSA. The CDR3, as DNA: TGTGCCAGCAGCTTGGGACTGCCATCCTACAATGAGCAGTTCTTC. The encoded protein is CASSLGLPSYNEQFF. Filled out from reference TRBV7-2 and TRBJ2-1, the complete variable domain reads GAGVSQSPSNKVTEKGKDVELRCDPISGHTALYWYRQSLGQGLEFLIYFQGNSAPDKSGLPSDRFSAERTGGSVSTLTIQRTQQEDSAVYLCASSLGLPSYNEQFFGPGTRLTVL.

The chain couples TRBV7-9 to TRBJ2-7, with D maybe TRBD1 (6 bases). Trimming stripped 3 bases from V and 2 bases from J, with 17 bases between. There are 16 residues in the CDR3. Germline CDR1 SEHNR, CDR2 FQNEAQ (reference sequence). The CDR3 here is CASSFLRAGVPYEQYF. CDR3 bases: TGTGCCAGCAGCTTCCTCCGGGCAGGGGTCCCCTACGAGCAGTACTTC.

This rearrangement joins TRBV19 to TRBJ1-6; D gene unclear. Germline CDR1 and CDR2: LNHDA and SQIVND (reference sequence). The germline V and J ends were trimmed by 2 bases and 0 bases, with 14 bases remaining between them. The CDR3 is made up of 18 amino acids. The CDR3 bases are TGTGCCAGTAGTATAATCCCACAGACCAGCTCCTATAATTCACCCCTCCACTTT. Translated: CASSIIPQTSSYNSPLHF.

The rearrangement links TRBV7-2 to TRBJ2-2; a possible D gene is TRBD1 (6 bases). This CDR3 contains 15 residues. Germline V lookup: CDR1 SGHTA, CDR2 FQGNSA. Trimming shortened V by 9 bases and J by 1 base, and 15 bases separated the two germline ends. Here the CDR3 reads CASLGGPLNTGELFF. In DNA, the CDR3 is TGTGCCAGTCTTGGGGGCCCGCTGAACACCGGGGAGCTGTTTTTT.

The chain is built from TRBV5-8 and TRBJ1-5; TRBD1 matches at 8 bases. The CDR3 contains 19 residues. CDR1 SGHTS and CDR2 YDEGEE come from the germline V gene. V trimming: 1 base; J trimming: 3 bases; junction bases outside the gene matches: 15. CDR3 sequence: CASSLPRTGKRGDNQPQHF. CDR3 DNA sequence: TGTGCCAGCAGCTTGCCCCGGACAGGGAAAAGAGGGGACAATCAGCCCCAGCATTTT.

This chain joins TRBV27 and TRBJ2-2; the D gene is possibly TRBD1 (5 bases). Trimming took off 0 bases at V and 6 bases at J, with 14 bases between the two ends. The CDR3 spans 16 residues. CDR1 is MNHEY, CDR2 SMNVEV, per germline (reference sequence). The CDR3 DNA reads as TGTGCCAGCAGTTTATCGGGGCCAGGGATCGCCGGGGAGCTGTTTTTT. Its protein product is CASSLSGPGIAGELFF.

The rearrangement links TRBV4-3 to TRBJ2-7; 9 bases fit TRBD1. The CDR3 has 16 amino acids. Germline loops: CDR1 LGHNA, CDR2 YSLEER. Losses at the gene ends were 0 bases for V and 3 bases for J; bases not matched to a gene: 6. DNA of the CDR3: TGCGCCAGCAGCCAAGAAATACGGGACAGGGACTACGAGCAGTACTTC. Translated, it gives CASSQEIRDRDYEQYF.

This sequence joins TRBV5-6 and TRBJ2-3; perhaps TRBD2 as D (6 bases). The germline V and J ends were trimmed by 4 bases and 2 bases, with 14 bases remaining between them. CDR1 SGHDT and CDR2 YYEEEE come from the germline V gene. The CDR3 consists of 15 residues. CDR3 loop: CASSRPGEHTDTQYF. The CDR3 nucleotides are TGTGCCAGCAGCAGGCCGGGGGAACACACAGATACGCAGTATTTT.

The rearrangement uses TRBV7-9 and TRBJ1-6; D not certain. Germline loops: CDR1 SEHNR, CDR2 FQNEAQ (reference sequence). V dropped 5 bases and J dropped 0 bases, with 11 bases sitting between them. The CDR3 loop spans 16 amino acids. CDR3 bases: TGTGCCAGCAGCAAGACTCCGAGCTCCTATAATTCACCCCTCCACTTT. This sequence encodes CASSKTPSSYNSPLHF.

This rearrangement joins TRBV29-1 to TRBJ1-1, with D unresolved. V gave up 6 bases and J gave up 1 base, with 12 bases separating them. Germline V gene data show CDR1 as SQVTM and CDR2 as ANQGSEA. The CDR3 length is 13 residues. In DNA form, the CDR3 reads TGCAGCGTATCCGGAGCCCCGAACACTGAAGCTTTCTTT. Its translation is CSVSGAPNTEAFF. The complete variable domain, with remaining parts taken from reference TRBV29-1 and TRBJ1-1, reads SAVISQKPSRDICQRGTSLTIQCQVDSQVTMMFWYRQQPGQSLTLIATANQGSEATYESGFVIDKFPISRPNLTFSTLTVSNMSPEDSSIYLCSVSGAPNTEAFFGQGTRLTVV.

The chain uses TRBV28 and TRBJ2-2; 9 bases line up with TRBD1. CDR1 is MDHEN and CDR2 is SYDVKM in the germline V gene. After removal of 5 bases from V and 1 base from J, the junction contained 8 bases not matched to a gene. This CDR3 spans 17 amino acids. CDR3 region: CASSPVGGQGNTGELFF. For the CDR3, the DNA is TGTGCCAGCAGTCCAGTTGGGGGACAGGGGAACACCGGGGAGCTGTTTTTT.

The chain joins TRBV9 to TRBJ2-7; no firm D call. The CDR3 is 15 residues long. With 0 bases removed from V and 1 base from J, the gap between germline ends came to 11 bases. CDR1 is SGDLS and CDR2 is YYNGEE in the germline V gene. CDR3 in amino acids: CASSVEAHPSYEQYF. The CDR3 region has the DNA TGTGCCAGCAGCGTAGAAGCCCACCCATCCTACGAGCAGTACTTC.

The genes are TRBV4-3 and TRBJ2-2; D may be TRBD1 (6 bases). CDR3 length equals 18 residues. V lost 1 base, J lost 0 bases, and 15 bases lay in between. The germline V gene has CDR1 LGHNA and CDR2 YSLEER. CDR3 in DNA: TGCGCCAGCAGCCAAGCCCCAGGGACACCGACGAACACCGGGGAGCTGTTTTTT. Translating it yields CASSQAPGTPTNTGELFF.

This chain connects TRBV6-6 to TRBJ2-7; TRBD1 matches at 7 bases. CDR1 and CDR2 from the germline V gene are MNHNY and SVGAGI (reference sequence). V dropped 6 bases and J dropped 4; count of bases not matched to a gene: 6. The CDR3 consists of 13 residues. The CDR3 sequence is CASRPGQLYEQYF. The CDR3 bases are TGTGCCAGCAGACCGGGACAGCTTTACGAGCAGTACTTC.

This clone was detected only once. The chain joins TRBV6-1 to TRBJ1-1; D is uncertain. The CDR3 length is 15 residues. The V end was cut by 10 bases, the J end by 5 bases, with 23 bases between. Germline V gives CDR1 MNHNS, CDR2 SASEGT. The CDR3 loop reads CAISPFPRGWTEAFF. The CDR3 DNA is TGTGCCATTTCCCCCTTCCCCAGAGGATGGACTGAAGCTTTCTTT.

The chain uses TRBV6-1 and TRBJ2-7; D possibly corresponds to TRBD1 (6 bases). V was pared by 0 bases and J by 4 bases, with 19 bases between. The CDR3 loop spans 17 amino acids. Germline V gene sequence: CDR1 MNHNS, CDR2 SASEGT. CDR3 amino acids: CASSEAAAPGQDYEQYF. The CDR3 region has the DNA TGTGCCAGCAGTGAAGCGGCAGCACCGGGACAAGATTACGAGCAGTACTTC.

The V call is TRBV19, the J call TRBJ2-2, with D maybe TRBD2 (6 bases). This CDR3 comprises 19 residues. Germline loops: CDR1 LNHDA, CDR2 SQIVND (reference sequence). Trimming took 1 base from V and 1 from J, leaving 19 bases between them. CDR3 loop: CASSIGFRRAPENTGELFF. In nucleotides, the CDR3 is TGTGCCAGTAGTATAGGGTTCAGGAGGGCACCCGAGAACACCGGGGAGCTGTTTTTT.

The V gene is TRBV5-4, the J gene TRBJ2-5, with TRBD2 matching 12 bases. The CDR3 extends over 17 amino acids. The germline CDR1 and CDR2 sequences are SGHNT and YYREEE (reference sequence). V trimming: 0 bases; J trimming: 2 bases; junction bases outside the gene matches: 5. The DNA for the CDR3 is TGTGCCAGCAGCTTGGAGGTCCTAGCGGGGGGGCAAGAGACCCAGTACTTC. It encodes CASSLEVLAGGQETQYF.

The rearrangement joins TRBV6-1 to TRBJ2-4; a weak D match, TRBD1 (5 bases). Trimming left V 4 bases short and J 1 base short, with 23 bases between. The CDR3 has 19 amino acids. CDR1 and CDR2 from the germline V gene are MNHNS and SASEGT. CDR3 sequence: CASSAPDTHSLLAKNIQYF. CDR3 DNA sequence: TGTGCCAGCAGTGCCCCGGACACCCACTCCCTTTTGGCCAAAAACATTCAGTACTTC.

A note on this clone: The identical CDR3 is also encoded by other nucleotide sequences in the sample. The rearrangement links TRBV15 to TRBJ1-2, with D tentatively TRBD1 (6 bases). The CDR3 contains 13 residues. Germline V gene lookup returns CDR1 LNHNV and CDR2 YYDKDF (reference sequence). The V and J ends lost 5 bases and 5 bases respectively, with 12 bases between them. CDR3 in DNA: TGTGCCACCAGCGCAGGGGCCTTATATGGCTACACCTTC. Protein: CATSAGALYGYTF.

The V call is TRBV5-1, the J call TRBJ1-2; D is undetermined. CDR1 and CDR2 from the germline V gene are SGHRS and YFSETQ. The CDR3 contains 15 residues. Trimming removed 4 bases at V and 5 bases at J, with 18 bases between. The CDR3 loop reads CASSPTDGTPYGYTF. CDR3 coding DNA: TGCGCCAGCAGCCCGACTGACGGAACCCCTTATGGCTACACCTTC.

The genes are TRBV7-9 and TRBJ1-2, with 7 bases identical to TRBD1. This CDR3 comprises 13 residues. The V gene's germline CDR1 is SEHNR and CDR2 FQNEAQ (reference sequence). Trimming removed 6 bases from V and 5 bases from J; junction bases left unmatched: 6. The CDR3 protein is CASSTGAGYGYTF. CDR3 coding DNA: TGTGCCAGCAGTACAGGGGCCGGATATGGCTACACCTTC.

This chain connects TRBV6-1 to TRBJ2-7; 8 nucleotides match TRBD1. Germline V gives CDR1 MNHNS, CDR2 SASEGT. The junction had 9 bases not matched to a gene; V was cut back by 6 bases and J by 11 bases. The CDR3 sequence is 12 residues long. The chain's CDR3 is CASRPPGGGEYF. DNA for the CDR3: TGTGCCAGCAGGCCACCAGGGGGCGGGGAGTACTTC.

The chain carries TRBV5-1 and TRBJ2-3, with 7 bases identical to TRBD1. Trimming at V came to 1 base and at J to 8 bases, leaving 10 bases not matched to a gene. CDR3 length equals 15 residues. The germline V gene has CDR1 SGHRS and CDR2 YFSETQ. Here the CDR3 reads CASSLRAMRGPTQYF. The CDR3 DNA sequence: TGCGCCAGCAGCTTGAGGGCTATGAGGGGGCCTACGCAGTATTTT.

This clone has a single count. The V call is TRBV6-1, the J call TRBJ1-3, with unresolved D. The CDR3 has 20 residues. CDR1 is MNHNS, CDR2 SASEGT, per germline. V was shortened by 4 bases and J by 0 bases, with 25 bases between the two germline ends. The CDR3 is CASSAAATVPFLSSGNTIYF. In DNA, the CDR3 is TGTGCCAGCAGTGCGGCCGCCACAGTACCGTTTTTGAGCTCTGGAAACACCATATATTTT.

The chain employs TRBV4-3 and TRBJ2-7, with D possibly being TRBD1 (5 bases). CDR1 and CDR2 (germline): LGHNA, YSLEER. The CDR3 contains 15 residues. V lost 1 base and J 2 bases, leaving 12 bases between the germline ends. The CDR3 nucleotides are TGCGCCAGCAGCCAAGTTTTGGGGCTTACCTACGAGCAGTACTTC. Translated: CASSQVLGLTYEQYF.

In this sample, this clone turned up once. Here the CDR3 reads CASSFRPAEPEDTDTQYF. The DNA for the CDR3 is TGTGCCAGCAGCTTTCGCCCAGCGGAACCGGAAGACACAGATACGCAGTATTTT. The J gene is TRBJ2-3, the V gene TRBV5-5; TRBD2 is a possible D gene (5 bases). Germline V gene sequence: CDR1 SGHKS, CDR2 YYEKEE (reference sequence). The ends were cut back, 2 bases at V and 2 bases at J, with 21 bases in the middle. The CDR3 spans 18 residues.

The rearrangement links TRBV10-3 to TRBJ1-2; 7 bases fit TRBD1. V trimming: 2 bases; J trimming: 4 bases; junction bases outside the gene matches: 4. The CDR3 has 14 residues. CDR1 ENHRY and CDR2 SYGVKD come from the germline V gene. The CDR3 loop is CAISEDRVPYGYTF. CDR3 DNA sequence: TGTGCCATCAGTGAGGACAGGGTTCCCTATGGCTACACCTTC.

Notes on this clone: The sample has other DNA sequences that encode this CDR3 too. The rearrangement uses TRBV6-5 and TRBJ2-7, with TRBD2 matching over 11 bases. The germline V gene encodes CDR1 MNHEY and CDR2 SVGAGI. J was trimmed by 1 base and V by 6 bases; bases with no gene match: 5. This CDR3 contains 15 residues. Written as DNA, the CDR3 is TGTGCCAGCAGCTATAGCGGGGGGGGATCCTACGAGCAGTACTTC. The encoded protein is CASSYSGGGSYEQYF.